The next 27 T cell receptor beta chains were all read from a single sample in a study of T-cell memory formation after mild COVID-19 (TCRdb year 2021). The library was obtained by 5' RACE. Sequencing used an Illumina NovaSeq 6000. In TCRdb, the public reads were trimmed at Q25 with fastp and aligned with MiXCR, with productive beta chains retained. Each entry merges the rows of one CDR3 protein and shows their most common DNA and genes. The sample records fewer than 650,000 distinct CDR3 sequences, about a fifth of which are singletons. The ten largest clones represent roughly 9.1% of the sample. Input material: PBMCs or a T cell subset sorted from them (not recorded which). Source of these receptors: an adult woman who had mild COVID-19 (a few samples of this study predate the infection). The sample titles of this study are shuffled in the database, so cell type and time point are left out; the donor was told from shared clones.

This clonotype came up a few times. The CDR3 nucleotides read TGTGCCAGTAGTTTCGCAGCGGGAGGACACAATGAGCAGTTCTTC. Protein: CASSFAAGGHNEQFF. The rearrangement links TRBV19 to TRBJ2-1; 9 bases match TRBD2. The ends lost 5 bases at V and 5 bases at J; junction bases unmatched: 7. This CDR3 region has 15 residues. Germline values: CDR1 LNHDA, CDR2 SQIVND (reference sequence).

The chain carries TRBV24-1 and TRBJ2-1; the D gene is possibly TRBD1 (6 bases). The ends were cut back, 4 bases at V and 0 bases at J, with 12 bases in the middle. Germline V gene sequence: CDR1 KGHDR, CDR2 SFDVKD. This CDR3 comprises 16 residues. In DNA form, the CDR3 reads TGTGCCACCAGTGAGGACAGTCCCTTCTCCTACAATGAGCAGTTCTTC. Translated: CATSEDSPFSYNEQFF.

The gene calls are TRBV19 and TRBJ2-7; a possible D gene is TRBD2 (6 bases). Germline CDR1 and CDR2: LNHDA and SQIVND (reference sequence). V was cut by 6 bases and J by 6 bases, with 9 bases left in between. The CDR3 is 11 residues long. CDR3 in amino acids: CASRGGPEQYF. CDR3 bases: TGTGCCAGTAGGGGGGGACCCGAGCAGTACTTC.

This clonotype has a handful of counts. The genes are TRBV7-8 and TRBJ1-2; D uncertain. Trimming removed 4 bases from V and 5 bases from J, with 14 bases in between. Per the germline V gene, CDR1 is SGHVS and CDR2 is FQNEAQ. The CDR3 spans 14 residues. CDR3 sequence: CASSSGSMLYGYTF. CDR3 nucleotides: TGTGCCAGCAGCTCCGGATCGATGCTTTATGGCTACACCTTC.

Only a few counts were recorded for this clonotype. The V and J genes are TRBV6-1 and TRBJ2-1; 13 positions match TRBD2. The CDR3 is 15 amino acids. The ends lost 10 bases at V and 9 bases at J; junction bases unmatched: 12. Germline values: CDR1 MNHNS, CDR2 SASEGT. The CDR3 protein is CAILGGLAGFSEQFF. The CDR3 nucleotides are TGTGCCATCCTCGGGGGACTAGCGGGGTTTAGTGAGCAGTTCTTC.

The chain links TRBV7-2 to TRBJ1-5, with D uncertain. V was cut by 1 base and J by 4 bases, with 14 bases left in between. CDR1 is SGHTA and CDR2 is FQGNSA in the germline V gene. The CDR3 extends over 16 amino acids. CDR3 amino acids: CASSLVGWGENQPQHF. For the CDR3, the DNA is TGTGCCAGCAGCTTAGTCGGATGGGGTGAGAATCAGCCCCAGCATTTT.

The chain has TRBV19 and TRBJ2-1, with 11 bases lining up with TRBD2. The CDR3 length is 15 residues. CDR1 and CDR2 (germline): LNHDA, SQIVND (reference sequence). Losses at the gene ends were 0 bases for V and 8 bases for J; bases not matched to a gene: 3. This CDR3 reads CASSIDSGGADEQFF. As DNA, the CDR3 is TGTGCCAGTAGTATAGATAGCGGGGGGGCCGATGAGCAGTTCTTC.

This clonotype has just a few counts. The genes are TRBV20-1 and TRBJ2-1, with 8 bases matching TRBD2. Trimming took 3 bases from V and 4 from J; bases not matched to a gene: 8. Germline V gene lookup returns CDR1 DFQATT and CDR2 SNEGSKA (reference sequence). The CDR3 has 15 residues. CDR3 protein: CSASLGGGMYNEQFF. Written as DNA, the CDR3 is TGCAGTGCTAGTTTGGGCGGGGGGATGTACAATGAGCAGTTCTTC.

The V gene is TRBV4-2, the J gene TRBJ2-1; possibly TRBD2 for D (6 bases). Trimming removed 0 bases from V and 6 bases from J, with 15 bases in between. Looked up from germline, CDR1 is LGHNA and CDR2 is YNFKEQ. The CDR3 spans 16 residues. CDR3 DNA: TGTGCCAGCAGCCAAGAGGGGACTCAAGGGGTCAATGAGCAGTTCTTC. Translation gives CASSQEGTQGVNEQFF.

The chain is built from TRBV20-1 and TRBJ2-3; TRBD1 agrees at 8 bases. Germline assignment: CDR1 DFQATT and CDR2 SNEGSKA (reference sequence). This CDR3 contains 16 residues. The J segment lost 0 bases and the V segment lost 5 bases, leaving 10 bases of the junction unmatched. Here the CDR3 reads CSADSSWTGSTDTQYF. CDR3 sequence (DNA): TGCAGTGCTGACTCATCCTGGACAGGGAGCACAGATACGCAGTATTTT.

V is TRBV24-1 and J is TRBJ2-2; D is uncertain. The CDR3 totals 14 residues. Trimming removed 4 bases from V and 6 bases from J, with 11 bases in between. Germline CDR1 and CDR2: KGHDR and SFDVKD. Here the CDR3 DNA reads TGTGCCACCAGTGAACCAGTCCAGCCCGGGGAGCTGTTTTTT. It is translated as CATSEPVQPGELFF.

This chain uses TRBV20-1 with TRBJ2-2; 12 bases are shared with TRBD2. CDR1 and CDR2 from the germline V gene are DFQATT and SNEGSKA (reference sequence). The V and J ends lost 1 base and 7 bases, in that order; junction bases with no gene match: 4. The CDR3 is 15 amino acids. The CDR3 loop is CSARGTSGVIGELFF. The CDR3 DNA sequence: TGCAGTGCTAGAGGGACTAGCGGGGTTATCGGGGAGCTGTTTTTT.

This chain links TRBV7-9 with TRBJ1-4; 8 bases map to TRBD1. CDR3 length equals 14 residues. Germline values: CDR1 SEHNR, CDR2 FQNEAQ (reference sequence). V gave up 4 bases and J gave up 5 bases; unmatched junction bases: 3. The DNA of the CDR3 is TGTGCCAGCAGCTGGACAGGGAGGAATGAAAAACTGTTTTTT. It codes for CASSWTGRNEKLFF. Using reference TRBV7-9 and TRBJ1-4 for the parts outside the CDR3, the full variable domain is DTGVSQNPRHKITKRGQNVTFRCDPISEHNRLYWYRQTLGQGPEFLTYFQNEAQLEKSRLLSDRFSAERPKGSFSTLEIQRTEQGDSAMYLCASSWTGRNEKLFFGSGTQLSVL.

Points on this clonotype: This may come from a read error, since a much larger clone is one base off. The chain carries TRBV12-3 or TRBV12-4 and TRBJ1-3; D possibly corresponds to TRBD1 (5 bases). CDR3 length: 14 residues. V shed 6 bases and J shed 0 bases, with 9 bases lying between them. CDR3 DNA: TGTGCCAGCAGACCGGGGGGCTCTGGAAACACCATATATTTT. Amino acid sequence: CASRPGGSGNTIYF.

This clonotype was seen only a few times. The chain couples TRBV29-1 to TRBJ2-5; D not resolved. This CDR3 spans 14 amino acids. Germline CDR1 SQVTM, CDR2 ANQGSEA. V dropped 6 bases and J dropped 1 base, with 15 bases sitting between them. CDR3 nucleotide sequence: TGCAGCGTAGCGCCAAGGGCCGGCCAAGAGACCCAGTACTTC. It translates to CSVAPRAGQETQYF.

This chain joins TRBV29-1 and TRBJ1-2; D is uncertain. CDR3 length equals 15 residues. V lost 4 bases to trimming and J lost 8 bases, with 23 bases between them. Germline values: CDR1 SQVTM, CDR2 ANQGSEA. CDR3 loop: CSVARTPGFTGGYTF. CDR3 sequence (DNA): TGCAGCGTTGCCAGGACCCCGGGGTTCACGGGGGGCTACACCTTC. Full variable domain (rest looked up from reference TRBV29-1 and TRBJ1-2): SAVISQKPSRDICQRGTSLTIQCQVDSQVTMMFWYRQQPGQSLTLIATANQGSEATYESGFVIDKFPISRPNLTFSTLTVSNMSPEDSSIYLCSVARTPGFTGGYTFGSGTRLTVV.

This CDR3 is CASSRRDSMWEQYF. The CDR3 DNA is TGTGCCAGCAGCCGACGGGACAGCATGTGGGAGCAGTACTTC. This rearrangement joins TRBV9 to TRBJ2-7; 7 nucleotides line up with TRBD1. Losses at the gene ends were 4 bases for V and 7 bases for J; bases not matched to a gene: 11. Germline V CDR1 and CDR2: SGDLS, YYNGEE. The CDR3 has 14 residues.

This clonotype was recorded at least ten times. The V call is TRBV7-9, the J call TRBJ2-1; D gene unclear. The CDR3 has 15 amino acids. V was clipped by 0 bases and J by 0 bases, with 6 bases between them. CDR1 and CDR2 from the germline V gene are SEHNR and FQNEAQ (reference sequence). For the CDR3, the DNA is TGTGCCAGCAGCTTAGCCCTCAGCTCCTACAATGAGCAGTTCTTC. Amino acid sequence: CASSLALSSYNEQFF.

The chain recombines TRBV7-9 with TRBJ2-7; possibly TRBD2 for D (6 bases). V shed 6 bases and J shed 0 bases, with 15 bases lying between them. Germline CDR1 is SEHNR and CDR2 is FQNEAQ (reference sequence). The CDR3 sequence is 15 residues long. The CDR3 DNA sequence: TGTGCCAGCAGTTCGGACACGACTAGCTCCTACGAGCAGTACTTC. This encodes CASSSDTTSSYEQYF.

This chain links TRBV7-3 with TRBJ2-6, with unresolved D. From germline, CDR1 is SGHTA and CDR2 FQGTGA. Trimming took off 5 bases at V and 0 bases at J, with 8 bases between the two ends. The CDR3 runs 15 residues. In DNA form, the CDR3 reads TGTGCCAGCAGCCTATCCGCCTCTGGGGCCAACGTCCTGACTTTC. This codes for CASSLSASGANVLTF.

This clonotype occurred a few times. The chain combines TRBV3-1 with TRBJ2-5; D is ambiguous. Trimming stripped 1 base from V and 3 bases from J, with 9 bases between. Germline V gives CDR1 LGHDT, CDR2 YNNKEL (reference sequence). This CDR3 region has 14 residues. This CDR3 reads CASSQVVQKETQYF. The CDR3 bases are TGTGCCAGCAGCCAAGTAGTACAGAAAGAGACCCAGTACTTC.

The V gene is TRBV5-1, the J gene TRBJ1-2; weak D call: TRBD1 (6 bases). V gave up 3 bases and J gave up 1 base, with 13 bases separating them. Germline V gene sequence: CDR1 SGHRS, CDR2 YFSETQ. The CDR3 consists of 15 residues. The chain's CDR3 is CASSYWDNLNYGYTF. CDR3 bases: TGCGCCAGCAGCTATTGGGACAACCTTAACTATGGCTACACCTTC.

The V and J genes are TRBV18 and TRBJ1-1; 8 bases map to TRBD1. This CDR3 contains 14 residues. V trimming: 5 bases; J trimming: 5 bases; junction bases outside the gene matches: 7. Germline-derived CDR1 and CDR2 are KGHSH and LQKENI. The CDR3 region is CASSSGQGETEAFF. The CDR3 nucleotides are TGTGCCAGCTCAAGTGGACAGGGAGAGACTGAAGCTTTCTTT.

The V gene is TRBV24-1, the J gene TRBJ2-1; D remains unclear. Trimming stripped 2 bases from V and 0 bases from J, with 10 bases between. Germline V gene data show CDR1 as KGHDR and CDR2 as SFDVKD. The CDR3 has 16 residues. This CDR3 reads CATSDSGSPSYNEQFF. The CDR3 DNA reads TGTGCCACCAGTGATTCGGGCTCCCCCTCCTACAATGAGCAGTTCTTC.

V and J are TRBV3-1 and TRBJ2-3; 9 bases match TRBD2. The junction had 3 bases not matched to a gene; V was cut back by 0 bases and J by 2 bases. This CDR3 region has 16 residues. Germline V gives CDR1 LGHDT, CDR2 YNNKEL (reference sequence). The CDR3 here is CASSQDGLANTDTQYF. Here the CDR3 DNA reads TGTGCCAGCAGCCAAGACGGACTAGCGAACACAGATACGCAGTATTTT.

CDR3 in amino acids: CASSPEWSGNTEAFF. The CDR3 DNA is TGTGCCAGCAGTCCTGAGTGGTCGGGGAACACTGAAGCTTTCTTT. V usage is TRBV3-1 and J usage is TRBJ1-1; D unresolved. The CDR3 extends over 15 amino acids. V lost 6 bases to trimming and J lost 1 base, with 15 bases between them. Germline V gene data show CDR1 as LGHDT and CDR2 as YNNKEL (reference sequence).

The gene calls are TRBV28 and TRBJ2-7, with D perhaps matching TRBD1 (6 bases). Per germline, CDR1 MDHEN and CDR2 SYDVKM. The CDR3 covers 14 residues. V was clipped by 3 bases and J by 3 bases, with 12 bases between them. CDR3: CASSFRTGFYEQYF. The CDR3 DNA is TGTGCCAGCAGTTTTCGAACAGGGTTCTACGAGCAGTACTTC.